The source of this T cell receptor beta chain is a study of blood T cell repertoires in COVID-19. About the research overall: COVID-19 samples from acute and convalescent phases originated in the United States, Italy and Spain. T cells, B-cell-depleted T cells, or PBMCs supplied cDNA or gDNA.

Participants reported their clinical history, and cohort assignment relied on those reports. This CDR3 region has 15 residues. The germline CDR1 and CDR2 sequences are SGHTA and FQGNSA. Trimming removed 4 bases from V and 11 bases from J, with 22 bases in between. Authors' methods: The authors estimated nucleated cell counts from reference gene primer amplification. The repertoire was sequenced with immunoSEQ multiplex PCR; TCRdb's copy has only in-frame clones and lacks some. V and J calls and clone size are as listed in that table; D and trimming were resolved from the DNA. The data contain some 190,000 clones, around 88% of them singletons.

This clonotype was obtained from a man aged 35 to 55 with acute COVID-19. What was sequenced was PBMCs or T cells enriched from blood (not recorded which). V usage is TRBV7-2 and J usage is TRBJ2-3; D is perhaps TRBD2 (6 bases). CDR3 amino acids: CASSSRLDYPRGQYF. As DNA, the CDR3 is TGTGCCAGCAGCTCAAGACTGGACTACCCGAGGGGGCAGTATTTT.